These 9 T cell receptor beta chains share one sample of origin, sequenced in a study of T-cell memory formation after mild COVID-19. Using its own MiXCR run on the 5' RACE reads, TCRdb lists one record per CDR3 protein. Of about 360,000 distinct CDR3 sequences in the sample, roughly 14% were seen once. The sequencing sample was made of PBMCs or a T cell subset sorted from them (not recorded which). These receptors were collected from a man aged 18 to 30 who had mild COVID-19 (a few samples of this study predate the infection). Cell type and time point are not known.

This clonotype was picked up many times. The CDR3 DNA reads TGTGCCAGCAGCTCGGGACAGGGGGCCGAGTACGAGCAGTACTTC. Translation gives CASSSGQGAEYEQYF. The chain combines TRBV7-9 with TRBJ2-7; 12 bases agree with TRBD1. CDR1 is SEHNR and CDR2 is FQNEAQ in the germline V gene (reference sequence). V trimming: 4 bases; J trimming: 4 bases; junction bases outside the gene matches: 5. The CDR3 covers 15 residues. The variable domain in full, with the rest retrieved from reference TRBV7-9 and TRBJ2-7, is DTGVSQNPRHKITKRGQNVTFRCDPISEHNRLYWYRQTLGQGPEFLTYFQNEAQLEKSRLLSDRFSAERPKGSFSTLEIQRTEQGDSAMYLCASSSGQGAEYEQYFGPGTRLTVT.

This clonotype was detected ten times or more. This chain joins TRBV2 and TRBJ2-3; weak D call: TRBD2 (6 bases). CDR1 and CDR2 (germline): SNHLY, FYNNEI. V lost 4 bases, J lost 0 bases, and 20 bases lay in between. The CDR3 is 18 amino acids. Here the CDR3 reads CASSVLVWEVSSTDTQYF. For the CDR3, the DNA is TGTGCCAGCAGTGTCCTAGTATGGGAGGTCTCTAGCACAGATACGCAGTATTTT. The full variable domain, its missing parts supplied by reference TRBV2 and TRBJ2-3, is EPEVTQTPSHQVTQMGQEVILRCVPISNHLYFYWYRQILGQKVEFLVSFYNNEISEKSEIFDDQFSVERPDGSNFTLKIRSTKLEDSAMYFCASSVLVWEVSSTDTQYFGPGTRLTVL.

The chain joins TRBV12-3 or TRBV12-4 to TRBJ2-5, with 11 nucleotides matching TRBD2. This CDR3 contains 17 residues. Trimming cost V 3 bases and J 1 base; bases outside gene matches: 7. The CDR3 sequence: CASSFGAGLAAQETQYF. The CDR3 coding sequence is TGTGCCAGCAGTTTTGGCGCGGGACTAGCGGCCCAAGAGACCCAGTACTTC.

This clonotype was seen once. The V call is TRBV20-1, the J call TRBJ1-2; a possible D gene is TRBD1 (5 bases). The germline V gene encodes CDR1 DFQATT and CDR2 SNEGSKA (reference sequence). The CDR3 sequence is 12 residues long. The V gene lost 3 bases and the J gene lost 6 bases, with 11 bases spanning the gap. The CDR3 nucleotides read TGCAGTGCTAGGGGTGGGGCCCATGGCTACACCTTC. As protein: CSARGGAHGYTF.

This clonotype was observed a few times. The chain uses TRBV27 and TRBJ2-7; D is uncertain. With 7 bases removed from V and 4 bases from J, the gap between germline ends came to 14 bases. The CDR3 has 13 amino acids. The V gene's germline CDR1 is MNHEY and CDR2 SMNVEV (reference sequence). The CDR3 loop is CASNFARLYEQYV. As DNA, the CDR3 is TGTGCCAGCAATTTTGCTAGGCTATACGAGCAGTACGTC.

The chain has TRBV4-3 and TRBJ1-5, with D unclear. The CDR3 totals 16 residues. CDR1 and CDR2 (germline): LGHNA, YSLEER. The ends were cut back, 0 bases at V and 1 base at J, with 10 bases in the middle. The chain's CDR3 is CASSQDSVGSNQPQHF. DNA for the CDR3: TGCGCCAGCAGCCAAGATTCCGTCGGGAGCAATCAGCCCCAGCATTTT.

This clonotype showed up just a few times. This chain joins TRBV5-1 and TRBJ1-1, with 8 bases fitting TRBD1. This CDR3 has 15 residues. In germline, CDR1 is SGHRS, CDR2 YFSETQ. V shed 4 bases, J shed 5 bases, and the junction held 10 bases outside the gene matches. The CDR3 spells CASSIGTGGGTEAFF. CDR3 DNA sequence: TGCGCCAGCAGCATCGGGACAGGTGGAGGTACTGAAGCTTTCTTT.

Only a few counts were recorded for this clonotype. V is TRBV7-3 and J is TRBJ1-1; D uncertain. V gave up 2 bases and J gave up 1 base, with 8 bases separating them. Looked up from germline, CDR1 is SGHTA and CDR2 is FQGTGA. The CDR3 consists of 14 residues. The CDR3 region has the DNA TGTGCCAGCAGCTTACATGGAGGGAACACTGAAGCTTTCTTT. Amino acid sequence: CASSLHGGNTEAFF.

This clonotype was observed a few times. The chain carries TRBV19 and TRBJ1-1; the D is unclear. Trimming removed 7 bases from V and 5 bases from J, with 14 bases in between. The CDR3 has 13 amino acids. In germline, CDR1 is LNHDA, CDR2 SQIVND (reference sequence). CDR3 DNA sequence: TGTGCCAGTATTATCCCCCGGGGAACTGAAGCTTTCTTT. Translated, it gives CASIIPRGTEAFF.